This T cell receptor (beta chain) was recorded in a study of CD8 T cells in ankylosing spondylitis. TCRdb reprocessed the 5' RACE reads with MiXCR, giving one entry per CDR3 protein. The sample lists 150,000 to 200,000 distinct CDR3 sequences, 11% occurring once. This clonotype was recorded at least ten times. The sequenced sample consisted of blood, either unsorted or a sorted T cell fraction (not recorded which). This receptor was taken from a male donor with ankylosing spondylitis or in good health (not recorded which).

CDR3 coding DNA: TGTGCCAGCAGTTCCGGACAGGGGCCCTACAATGAGCAGTTCTTC. Amino acids: CASSSGQGPYNEQFF. This chain connects TRBV28 to TRBJ2-1, with 9 bases matching TRBD1. The CDR3 sequence is 15 residues long. After removal of 4 bases from V and 2 bases from J, the junction contained 3 bases not matched to a gene. Per the germline V gene, CDR1 is MDHEN and CDR2 is SYDVKM. Supplemented by reference TRBV28 and TRBJ2-1, the full variable domain reads DVKVTQSSRYLVKRTGEKVFLECVQDMDHENMFWYRQDPGLGLRLIYFSYDVKMKEKGDIPEGYSVSREKKERFSLILESASTNQTSMYLCASSSGQGPYNEQFFGPGTRLTVL.